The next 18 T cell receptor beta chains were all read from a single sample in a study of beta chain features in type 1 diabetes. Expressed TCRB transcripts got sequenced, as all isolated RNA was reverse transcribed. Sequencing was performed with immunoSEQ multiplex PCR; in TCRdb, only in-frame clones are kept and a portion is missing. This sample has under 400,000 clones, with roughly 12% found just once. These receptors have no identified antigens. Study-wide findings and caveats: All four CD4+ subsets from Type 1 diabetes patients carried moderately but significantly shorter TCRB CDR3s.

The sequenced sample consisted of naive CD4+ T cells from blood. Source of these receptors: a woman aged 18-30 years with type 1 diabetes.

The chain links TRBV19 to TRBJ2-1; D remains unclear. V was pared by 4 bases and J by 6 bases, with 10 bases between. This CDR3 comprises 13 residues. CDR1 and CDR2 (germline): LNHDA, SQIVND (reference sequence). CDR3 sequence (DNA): TGTGCCAGTAGTAGCCCGGAGTCCAATGAGCAGTTCTTC. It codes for CASSSPESNEQFF.

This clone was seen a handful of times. Here the CDR3 reads CASSLPSGPYEQYF. The CDR3 nucleotides are TGTGCCAGCAGTCTCCCTAGCGGACCCTACGAGCAGTACTTC. The chain links TRBV27 to TRBJ2-7; 7 positions agree with TRBD2. Trimming cost V 5 bases and J 2 bases; bases outside gene matches: 6. The germline CDR1 and CDR2 sequences are MNHEY and SMNVEV (reference sequence). CDR3 length equals 14 residues.

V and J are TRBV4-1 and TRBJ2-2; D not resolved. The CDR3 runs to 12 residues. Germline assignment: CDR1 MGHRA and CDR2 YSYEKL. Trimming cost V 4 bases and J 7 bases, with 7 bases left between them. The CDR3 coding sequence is TGCGCCAGCAGCCCCCCGGTCGGGGAGCTGTTTTTT. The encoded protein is CASSPPVGELFF.

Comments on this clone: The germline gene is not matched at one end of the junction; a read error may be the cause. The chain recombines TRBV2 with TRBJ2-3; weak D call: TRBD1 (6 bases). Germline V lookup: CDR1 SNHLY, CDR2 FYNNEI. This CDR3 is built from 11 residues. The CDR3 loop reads CASKAAGYRDF. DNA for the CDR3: TGTGCCTCGAAGGCGGCGGGCTACAGGGACTTT.

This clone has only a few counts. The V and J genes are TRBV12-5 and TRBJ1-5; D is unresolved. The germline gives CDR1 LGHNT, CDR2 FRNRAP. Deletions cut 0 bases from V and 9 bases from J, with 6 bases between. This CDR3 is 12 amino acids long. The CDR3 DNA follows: TGTGCTAGTGGTTTGGTACTTGGGCCCCAGCATTTT. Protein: CASGLVLGPQHF.

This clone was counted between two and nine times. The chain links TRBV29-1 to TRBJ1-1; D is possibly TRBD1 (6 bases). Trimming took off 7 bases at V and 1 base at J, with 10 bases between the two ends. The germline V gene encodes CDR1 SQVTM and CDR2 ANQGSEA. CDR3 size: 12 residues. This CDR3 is CSAQTGNTEAFF. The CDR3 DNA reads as TGCAGCGCCCAGACAGGGAACACTGAAGCTTTCTTT.

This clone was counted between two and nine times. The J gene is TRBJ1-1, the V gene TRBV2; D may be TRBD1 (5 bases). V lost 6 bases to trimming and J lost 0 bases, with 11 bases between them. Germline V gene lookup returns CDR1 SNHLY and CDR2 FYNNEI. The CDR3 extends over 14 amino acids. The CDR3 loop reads CASRGDYMNTEAFF. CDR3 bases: TGTGCCAGCAGGGGGGACTACATGAACACTGAAGCTTTCTTT.

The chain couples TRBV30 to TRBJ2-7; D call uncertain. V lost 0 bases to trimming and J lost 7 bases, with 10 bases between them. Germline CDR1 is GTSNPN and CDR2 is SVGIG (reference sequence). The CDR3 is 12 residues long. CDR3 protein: CAWSVSTREQYF. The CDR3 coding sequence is TGTGCCTGGAGTGTGAGTACGAGGGAGCAGTACTTC.

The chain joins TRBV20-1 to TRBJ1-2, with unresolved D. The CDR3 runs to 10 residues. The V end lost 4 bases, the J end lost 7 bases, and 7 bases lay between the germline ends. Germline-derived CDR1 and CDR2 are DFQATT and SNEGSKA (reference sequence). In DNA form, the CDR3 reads TGCAGTGCTACTTTGTCTGGCTACACCTTC. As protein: CSATLSGYTF.

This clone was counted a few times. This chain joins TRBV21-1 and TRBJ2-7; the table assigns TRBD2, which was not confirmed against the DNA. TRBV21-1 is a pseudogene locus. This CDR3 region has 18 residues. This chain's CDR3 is CASRHYIMRRPEPYEQYF. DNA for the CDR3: TGTGCCAGCAGGCATTACATCATGAGGCGGCCTGAGCCCTACGAGCAGTACTTC.

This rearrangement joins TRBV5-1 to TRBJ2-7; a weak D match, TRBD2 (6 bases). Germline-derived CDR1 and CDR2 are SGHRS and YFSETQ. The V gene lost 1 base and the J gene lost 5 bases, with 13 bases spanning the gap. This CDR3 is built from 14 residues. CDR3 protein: CASSLKEGRNEQYF. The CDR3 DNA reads TGCGCCAGCAGCTTGAAGGAGGGGCGGAACGAGCAGTACTTC. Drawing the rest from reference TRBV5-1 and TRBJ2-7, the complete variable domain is KAGVTQTPRYLIKTRGQQVTLSCSPISGHRSVSWYQQTPGQGLQFLFEYFSETQRNKGNFPGRFSGRQFSNSRSEMNVSTLELGDSALYLCASSLKEGRNEQYFGPGTRLTVT.

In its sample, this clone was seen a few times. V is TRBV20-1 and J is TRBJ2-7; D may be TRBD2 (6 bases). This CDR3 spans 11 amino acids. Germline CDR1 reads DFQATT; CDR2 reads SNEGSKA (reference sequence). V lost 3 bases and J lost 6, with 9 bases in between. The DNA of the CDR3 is TGCAGTGCTAGCTCGGGGGTCGAGCAGTACTTC. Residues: CSASSGVEQYF.

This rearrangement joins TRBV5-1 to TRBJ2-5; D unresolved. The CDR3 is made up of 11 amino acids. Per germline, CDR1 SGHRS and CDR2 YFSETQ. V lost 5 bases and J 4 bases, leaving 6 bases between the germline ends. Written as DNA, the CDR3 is TGCGCCAGCAGACAAGTAGAGACCCAGTACTTC. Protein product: CASRQVETQYF.

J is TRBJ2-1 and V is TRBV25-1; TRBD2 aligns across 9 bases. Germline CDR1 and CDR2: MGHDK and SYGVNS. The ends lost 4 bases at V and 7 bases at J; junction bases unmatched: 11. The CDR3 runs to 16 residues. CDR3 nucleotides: TGTGCCAGCAGTGCCCCTGCACTAGCGGGTAGGAATGAGCAGTTCTTC. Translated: CASSAPALAGRNEQFF.

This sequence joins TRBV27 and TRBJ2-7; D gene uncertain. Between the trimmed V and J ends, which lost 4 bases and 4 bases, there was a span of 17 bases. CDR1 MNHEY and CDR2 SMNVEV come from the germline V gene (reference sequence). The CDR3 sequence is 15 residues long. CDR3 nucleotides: TGTGCCAGCAGTTCACGACCCGACTCCGGATACGAGCAGTACTTC. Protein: CASSSRPDSGYEQYF.

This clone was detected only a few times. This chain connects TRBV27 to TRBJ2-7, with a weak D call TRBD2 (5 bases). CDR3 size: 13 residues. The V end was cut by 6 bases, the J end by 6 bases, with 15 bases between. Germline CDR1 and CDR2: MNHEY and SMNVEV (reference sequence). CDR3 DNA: TGTGCCAGCAGGAGGACTCAGGCCAGCGAGCAGTACTTC. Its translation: CASRRTQASEQYF.

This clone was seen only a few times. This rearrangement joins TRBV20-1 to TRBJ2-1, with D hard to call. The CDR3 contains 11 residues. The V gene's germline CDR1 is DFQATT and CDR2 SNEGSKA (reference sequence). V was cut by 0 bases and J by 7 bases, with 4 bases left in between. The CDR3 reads CSARELNEQFF. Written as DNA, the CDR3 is TGCAGTGCTAGAGAGCTAAATGAGCAGTTCTTC.

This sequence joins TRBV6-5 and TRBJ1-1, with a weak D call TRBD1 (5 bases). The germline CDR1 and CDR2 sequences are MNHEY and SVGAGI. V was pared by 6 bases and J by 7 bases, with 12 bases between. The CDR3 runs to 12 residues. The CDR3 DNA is TGTGCCAGCAGCCCGGGGAGGGGTGAAGCTTTCTTT. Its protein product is CASSPGRGEAFF.